This T cell receptor beta chain was identified during a study of blood T cell repertoires in COVID-19 (TCRdb year 2020). For context, the study as a whole: Collaborator samples came from the United States, Italy and Spain and covered acute and convalescent phases of COVID-19. The material from the prospective study consisted of cDNA or gDNA derived from T cells, B-cell-depleted T cells, or PBMCs. The dataset comprised deeply sampled blood TCRbeta repertoires from subjects exposed to, actively infected with, or recovered from COVID-19. The repertoires were made available in a free public database intended to serve as a resource for research on the immune response to SARS-CoV-2. The samples were drawn from two sources: the first 160 participants of the ongoing ImmuneRACE study, and 1,254 subjects contributed by 6 global collaborators. Sample metadata almost always included a de-identified subject ID, COVID-19 status, age in years and sex. HLA class I and class II types, where available, came from metadata supplied by the sample provider rather than from assay-based typing.

The germline V gene encodes CDR1 SEHNR and CDR2 FQNEAQ (reference sequence). The CDR3 sequence holds 12 residues, the cysteine and phenylalanine included. The read is trimmed to its CDR3 DNA, 36 bases read in frame from base 1. V is clipped by 1 base and J by 7 bases, and the sequence between their germline boundaries is 7 bases long. What the study reported, not specific to this receptor: The quantity of clinical and demographic metadata differed by source and by participant and was supplied without curation.

This clone was seen a handful of times. Its antigen is still unknown. No base quality values were provided; no much bigger clone lies one nucleotide off. TCRbeta CDR3 regions were amplified from genomic DNA by means of the immunoSEQ Assay, a bias-controlled multiplex PCR. In the paper's pipeline: Nucleated cell counts per sample were estimated from amplification of reference gene primers within the assay. Sequence reads were collapsed and filtered to measure the absolute abundance of every unique TCRbeta CDR3 rearrangement. Productive Simpson clonality was computed per sample as the square root of Simpson's diversity index over productive rearrangements. TCRdb stores this immuneACCESS table with in-frame sequences only. Part of the clones is absent; in the studies checked, under half of the shortfall reflects unresolved V genes, and no reason is known for the rest. V and J calls and clone size are given by that table; D and trimming were obtained from the DNA. The sample table holds about 44,000 clones, of which around nine tenths were seen once. The biggest ten clones account for over 1% of the sample.

Whole blood was collected in K2EDTA tubes by collaborating institutions according to the institutions' own protocols. For TCRbeta analysis, collaborators shipped samples as frozen whole blood, isolated PBMCs, or DNA extracted from either of those sample types. The sample consisted of peripheral blood. This clonotype originated in a woman between 35 and 50 years old with acute or convalescent COVID-19. The chain is assembled from TRBV7-9 and TRBJ1-2, and TRBD1 may be the D gene, going by 5 matching bases. The nucleotide sequence reads as follows: TGTGCCAGCAGCTTAGTCGGGGGTGGCTACACCTTC. This gives the protein CASSLVGGGYTF.